The 32 T cell receptor beta chains in this list originate from one sample, sequenced in a study of cytomegalovirus exposure and HLA in healthy donors. The PCR was carried out with 60 Vbeta primers and 13 Jbeta primers. Repertoires were generated with immunoSEQ multiplex PCR, while TCRdb's copy carries only in-frame clones and drops some. This table has some 210,000 clones, about nine tenths appearing once. The specimen sequenced was PBMCs. The source is a man aged 25-40 years in good health and CMV-seronegative.

This clone was seen only once. The genes are TRBV7-2 and TRBJ2-3; 7 nucleotides line up with TRBD1. The CDR3 sequence is 15 residues long. The trim removed 5 bases at V and 8 bases at J, leaving 13 bases unmatched. Germline V gives CDR1 SGHTA, CDR2 FQGNSA. This CDR3 is CASSQLGQARGTQYF. The CDR3 DNA is TGTGCCAGCAGCCAACTTGGACAGGCTAGGGGTACGCAGTATTTT.

The gene calls are TRBV6-5 and TRBJ2-2; 9 bases line up with TRBD2. The CDR3 sequence is 15 residues long. J lost 7 bases, V lost 2 bases, and 5 bases had no gene match. The V gene's germline CDR1 is MNHEY and CDR2 SVGAGI. The CDR3 sequence: CASSYLGTSSGELFF. The CDR3 DNA sequence: TGTGCCAGCAGTTACCTTGGGACTAGCAGCGGGGAGCTGTTTTTT.

On this clone itself: Relative to the germline gene, one junction end is altered; a read error may explain this. The rearrangement joins TRBV7-7 to TRBJ1-3, with D perhaps TRBD1 (6 bases). Germline CDR1 SSHAT, CDR2 FNYEAQ (reference sequence). The CDR3 loop spans 13 amino acids. CDR3 DNA: TGTGCTAGCAGCTTAGCACAGGGTGACACCATATATTTT. Its translation is CASSLAQGDTIYF.

This chain links TRBV30 with TRBJ1-2; TRBD1 is a possible D gene (5 bases). This CDR3 comprises 13 residues. Germline V gene data show CDR1 as GTSNPN and CDR2 as SVGIG (reference sequence). Deletions cut 0 bases from V and 8 bases from J, with 13 bases between. The CDR3 reads CAWSVTGGGGYTF. The CDR3 DNA reads TGTGCCTGGAGTGTTACAGGCGGGGGGGGCTACACCTTC.

The V and J genes are TRBV28 and TRBJ1-6; D possibly corresponds to TRBD1 (5 bases). Germline V gene data show CDR1 as MDHEN and CDR2 as SYDVKM. Trimming stripped 4 bases from V and 10 bases from J, with 17 bases between. The CDR3 sequence is 15 residues long. The DNA for the CDR3 is TGTGCCAGCAGTTCGGCCGGGACTGCTTCCTCACCCCTCCACTTT. This codes for CASSSAGTASSPLHF.

The J gene is TRBJ1-4, the V gene TRBV27; TRBD1 agrees at 8 bases. Germline values: CDR1 MNHEY, CDR2 SMNVEV (reference sequence). V was clipped by 5 bases and J by 8 bases; unmatched bases: 16. This CDR3 comprises 17 residues. CDR3 in amino acids: CASSPSRTGLSEEKLFF. The CDR3 DNA sequence: TGTGCCAGCAGTCCATCTCGGACAGGGTTATCGGAAGAAAAACTGTTTTTT.

The chain is built from TRBV19 and TRBJ1-3, with TRBD1 as a possible D gene (6 bases). From germline, CDR1 is LNHDA and CDR2 SQIVND (reference sequence). V was trimmed by 8 bases and J by 0 bases, leaving 17 bases between them. This CDR3 has 16 residues. CDR3 DNA: TGTGCCAGTGGAGATCAGGGGCTGCTCTCTGGAAACACCATATATTTT. Translating gives CASGDQGLLSGNTIYF.

The chain carries TRBV28 and TRBJ1-5; D is perhaps TRBD1 (5 bases). The CDR3 extends over 14 amino acids. Per germline, CDR1 MDHEN and CDR2 SYDVKM. The V gene lost 3 bases and the J gene lost 2 bases, with 8 bases spanning the gap. The CDR3 is CASSFAGGNQPQHF. CDR3 in DNA: TGTGCCAGCAGTTTTGCGGGGGGCAATCAGCCCCAGCATTTT.

This clone showed up just a few times. The CDR3 sequence is CASRVTGSSNQPQHF. The CDR3 nucleotides read TGTGCCAGTAGAGTCACAGGATCAAGCAATCAGCCCCAGCATTTT. This chain links TRBV19 with TRBJ1-5; TRBD1 might be the D (5 bases). The CDR3 extends over 15 amino acids. Per germline, CDR1 LNHDA and CDR2 SQIVND (reference sequence). Trimming shortened V by 6 bases and J by 1 base, and 13 bases separated the two germline ends.

The chain couples TRBV19 to TRBJ2-7; D is ambiguous. In germline, CDR1 is LNHDA, CDR2 SQIVND (reference sequence). This CDR3 contains 14 residues. V was pared by 5 bases and J by 3 bases, with 14 bases between. The CDR3 sequence: CASSSTDIVYEQYF. CDR3 sequence (DNA): TGTGCCAGTAGTTCTACTGACATTGTCTACGAGCAGTACTTC.

The CDR3 DNA is TGTGCCAGCAGTTACTTCGGGGGGTCCTACGAGCAGTACTTC. Amino acid sequence: CASSYFGGSYEQYF. The chain is built from TRBV6-5 and TRBJ2-7, with 7 bases fitting TRBD2. The junction had 1 base not matched to a gene; V was cut back by 1 base and J by 1 base. This CDR3 comprises 14 residues. Germline lookup yields CDR1 MNHEY and CDR2 SVGAGI.

Written as DNA, the CDR3 is TGTGCCAGCAGTCGGGCCCAGGGCGAGCAGTACTTC. The encoded protein is CASSRAQGEQYF. V and J are TRBV7-2 and TRBJ2-7, with TRBD1 as a possible D gene (5 bases). The V gene lost 6 bases and the J gene lost 6 bases, with 12 bases spanning the gap. The CDR3 has 12 amino acids. Per germline, CDR1 SGHTA and CDR2 FQGNSA.

The chain links TRBV4-2 to TRBJ2-7; a possible D gene is TRBD2 (6 bases). Germline CDR1 and CDR2: LGHNA and YNFKEQ. Deletions cut 4 bases from V and 5 bases from J, with 21 bases between. The CDR3 contains 16 residues. The CDR3 spells CASSLHVGTSPNEQYF. The CDR3, as DNA: TGTGCCAGCAGCCTCCACGTGGGGACTTCGCCCAACGAGCAGTACTTC.

This clone was detected only once. The chain is built from TRBV6-6 and TRBJ2-2, with TRBD2 identical over 12 bases. Germline V gene sequence: CDR1 MNHNY, CDR2 SVGAGI (reference sequence). The CDR3 totals 15 residues. V shed 4 bases, J shed 8 bases, and the junction held 5 bases outside the gene matches. The CDR3 DNA is TGTGCCAGCAGTTTTCCTAGCGGGGGGGCGGGGGAGCTGTTTTTT. Protein: CASSFPSGGAGELFF.

The chain joins TRBV27 to TRBJ1-2; D is perhaps TRBD1 (5 bases). V lost 6 bases and J 5 bases, leaving 16 bases between the germline ends. The V gene's germline CDR1 is MNHEY and CDR2 SMNVEV (reference sequence). The CDR3 contains 14 residues. CDR3 nucleotides: TGTGCCAGCAGCCCCCGGGGGGGAGAATATGGCTACACCTTC. Protein sequence: CASSPRGGEYGYTF.

The chain combines TRBV4-1 with TRBJ2-5; no definite D call. The J call is in doubt because the DNA end fits TRBJ2-7 better. Germline values: CDR1 MGHRA, CDR2 YSYEKL. The CDR3 spans 15 residues. In DNA form, the CDR3 reads TGCGCCAGCAGCCAACGAGATAAGTCCTCCTACGAGCAGTACTTC. Its protein product is CASSQRDKSSYEQYF.

For this clone: At one end, the junction sequence differs from germline, possibly due to a read error. The V and J genes are TRBV7-9 and TRBJ2-7; maybe TRBD2 (7 bases). This CDR3 contains 16 residues. Germline V gene lookup returns CDR1 SEHNR and CDR2 FQNEAQ (reference sequence). The CDR3 here is CSSSLELGGLFGEQYF. CDR3 DNA: TGTTCCAGCAGCTTAGAGTTGGGGGGGCTATTCGGGGAGCAGTACTTC.

V usage is TRBV7-8 and J usage is TRBJ2-2, with no clear D. With 8 bases removed from V and 3 bases from J, the gap between germline ends came to 13 bases. The CDR3 covers 14 residues. Per germline, CDR1 SGHVS and CDR2 FQNEAQ. CDR3 protein: CASVGDGYTGELFF. The CDR3 DNA sequence: TGTGCCAGCGTTGGAGACGGGTACACCGGGGAGCTGTTTTTT.

This clone was picked up one time. The chain employs TRBV28 and TRBJ1-2, with D uncertain. The CDR3 is 15 amino acids. Per germline, CDR1 MDHEN and CDR2 SYDVKM. The germline V and J ends were trimmed by 1 base and 7 bases, with 16 bases remaining between them. The CDR3 sequence is CASSLLSGDGSGYTF. In nucleotides, the CDR3 is TGTGCCAGCAGTTTATTGTCGGGAGATGGGTCTGGCTACACCTTC.

The chain recombines TRBV6-1 with TRBJ2-3, with 8 nucleotides matching TRBD1. There are 14 residues in the CDR3. V lost 6 bases to trimming and J lost 1 base; unmatched junction nucleotides: 3. The germline CDR1 and CDR2 sequences are MNHNS and SASEGT. The CDR3 DNA sequence: TGTGCCAGCAGAACGACAGGGGGCACAGATACGCAGTATTTT. Translation gives CASRTTGGTDTQYF.

V and J are TRBV5-4 and TRBJ1-5, with unresolved D. The CDR3 length is 12 residues. The V gene's germline CDR1 is SGHNT and CDR2 YYREEE (reference sequence). Trimming shortened V by 1 base and J by 6 bases, and 5 bases separated the two germline ends. The CDR3 DNA reads TGTGCCAGCAGCTTGCCGGGTCAGCCCCAGCATTTT. Amino acid sequence: CASSLPGQPQHF.

V usage is TRBV27 and J usage is TRBJ2-1; 9 bases fit TRBD2. V shed 2 bases, J shed 4 bases, and the junction held 3 bases outside the gene matches. The CDR3 extends over 15 amino acids. Germline CDR1 and CDR2: MNHEY and SMNVEV (reference sequence). The CDR3 sequence: CASSLTSGSYNEQFF. CDR3 bases: TGTGCCAGCAGTTTAACTAGCGGGTCTTACAATGAGCAGTTCTTC.

CDR3 nucleotide sequence: TGTGCCTGGAAGGAGAGCCAAGAGACCCAGTACTTC. As protein: CAWKESQETQYF. The V call is TRBV30, the J call TRBJ2-5; no definite D call. The germline CDR1 and CDR2 sequences are GTSNPN and SVGIG (reference sequence). V shed 4 bases and J shed 1 base, with 7 bases lying between them. This CDR3 has 12 residues.

This clone occurred once. The V and J genes are TRBV4-2 and TRBJ2-6; possibly TRBD2 for D (5 bases). From germline, CDR1 is LGHNA and CDR2 YNFKEQ. This CDR3 comprises 16 residues. The V end was cut by 1 base, the J end by 3 bases, with 10 bases between. CDR3 nucleotides: TGTGCCAGCAGCCAAGTGGACGGGGATGGGGCCAACGTCCTGACTTTC. Protein product: CASSQVDGDGANVLTF.

The chain has TRBV11-2 and TRBJ2-1; unclear D gene. This CDR3 contains 14 residues. V gave up 1 base and J gave up 7 bases, with 11 bases separating them. Germline loops: CDR1 SGHAT, CDR2 FQNNGV. CDR3 amino acids: CASSLGASLNEQFF. The CDR3 DNA reads as TGTGCCAGCAGCTTAGGGGCCAGCCTGAATGAGCAGTTCTTC.

The CDR3 sequence is CASIQGQGRTYEQYF. In DNA, the CDR3 is TGTGCCAGCATCCAAGGACAGGGGAGGACCTACGAGCAGTACTTC. V and J are TRBV6-1 and TRBJ2-7, with TRBD1 matching 9 bases. Germline V gene data show CDR1 as MNHNS and CDR2 as SASEGT. Unmatched junction bases numbered 9, after V lost 7 bases and J lost 2 bases. The CDR3 contains 15 residues.

This clone appeared a single time. CDR3 sequence reads: CSVDRQTQETQYF. The CDR3 coding sequence is TGCAGCGTTGACCGACAGACCCAAGAGACCCAGTACTTC. J is TRBJ2-5 and V is TRBV29-1, with D possibly matching TRBD1 (5 bases). V was clipped by 3 bases and J by 1 base, with 9 bases between them. From germline, CDR1 is SQVTM and CDR2 ANQGSEA. This CDR3 spans 13 amino acids.

The genes are TRBV18 and TRBJ1-5, with a weak D call TRBD1 (6 bases). V was pared by 3 bases and J by 4 bases, with 10 bases between. Germline loops: CDR1 KGHSH, CDR2 LQKENI. The CDR3 extends over 14 amino acids. The CDR3 DNA reads TGTGCCAGCTCACCCGGGACACGGAATCAGCCCCAGCATTTT. Its translation: CASSPGTRNQPQHF.

The V gene is TRBV4-2, the J gene TRBJ2-1; D is unclear. Germline V gives CDR1 LGHNA, CDR2 YNFKEQ. The CDR3 covers 15 residues. Trimming cost V 4 bases and J 6 bases, with 16 bases left between them. Here the CDR3 reads CASSPLPRFPNEQFF. The DNA of the CDR3 is TGTGCCAGCAGCCCACTTCCGAGGTTCCCCAATGAGCAGTTCTTC.

The rearrangement links TRBV5-5 to TRBJ2-7, with 7 nucleotides matching TRBD1. The CDR3 loop spans 13 amino acids. From germline, CDR1 is SGHKS and CDR2 YYEKEE (reference sequence). V lost 3 bases and J lost 10; bases outside the gene matches: 10. CDR3 nucleotide sequence: TGTGCCAGCAGCTCACCGGGACAGTTTGGTCAGTACTTC. This sequence encodes CASSSPGQFGQYF.

The V gene is TRBV6-4, the J gene TRBJ2-1; 10 positions agree with TRBD1. This CDR3 region has 16 residues. CDR1 and CDR2 from the germline V gene are MRHNA and SNTAGT. Trimming removed 0 bases from V and 8 bases from J; junction bases left unmatched: 7. In nucleotides, the CDR3 is TGTGCCAGCAGTGACTCGACCGGACAGGGGGGGGATGAGCAGTTCTTC. Protein: CASSDSTGQGGDEQFF.

The chain links TRBV5-4 to TRBJ1-1; maybe TRBD1 (6 bases). From germline, CDR1 is SGHNT and CDR2 YYREEE (reference sequence). The V end was cut by 2 bases, the J end by 0 bases, with 11 bases between. This CDR3 region has 15 residues. This CDR3 reads CASSFRQGLNTEAFF. The CDR3 bases are TGTGCCAGCAGCTTTAGGCAGGGGTTGAACACTGAAGCTTTCTTT.